Here is one TCR beta chain with its context. The CDR3 contains 15 residues. Germline V lookup: CDR1 SGHNT, CDR2 YYREEE (reference sequence). V lost 0 bases to trimming and J lost 10 bases, with 19 bases between them. In the study's own analysis: Reference gene primer amplification in the assay estimated nucleated cell counts. Generated by immunoSEQ multiplex PCR, the TCRdb table keeps only in-frame clones and is missing some. For V, J and clone size, that table is used; D and trimming come from the DNA. The sample yields over 450,000 clones, roughly nine tenths seen once. This sample was taken from a study of blood T cell repertoires in COVID-19. Study-wide background: Samples representing acute and convalescent COVID-19 were sourced from the United States, Italy and Spain. The analysed material was cDNA or gDNA that came from T cells, B-cell-depleted T cells, or PBMCs.

It was during active infection that Seattle patients were enrolled and then longitudinally followed. The sequence derives from a young man with COVID-19, enrolled during active disease. The sequencing sample was made of peripheral blood. V is TRBV5-4 and J is TRBJ1-2; D might be TRBD1 (5 bases). CDR3 amino acids: CASSLAGGPDHSYTF. The CDR3 nucleotides are TGTGCCAGCAGCTTGGCCGGGGGACCGGACCACTCCTACACCTTC.